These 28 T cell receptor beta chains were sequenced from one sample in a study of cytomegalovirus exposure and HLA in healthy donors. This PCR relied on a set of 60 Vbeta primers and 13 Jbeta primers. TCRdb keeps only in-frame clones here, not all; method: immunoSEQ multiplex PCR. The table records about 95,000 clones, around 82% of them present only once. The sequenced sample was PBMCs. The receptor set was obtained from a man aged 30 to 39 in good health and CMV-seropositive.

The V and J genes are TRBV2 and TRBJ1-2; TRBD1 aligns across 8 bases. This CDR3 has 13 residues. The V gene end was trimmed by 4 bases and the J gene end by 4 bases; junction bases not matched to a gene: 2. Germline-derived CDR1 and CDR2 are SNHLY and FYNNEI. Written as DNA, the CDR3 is TGTGCCAGCAGTGGGACAGGGTTCTATGGCTACACCTTC. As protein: CASSGTGFYGYTF.

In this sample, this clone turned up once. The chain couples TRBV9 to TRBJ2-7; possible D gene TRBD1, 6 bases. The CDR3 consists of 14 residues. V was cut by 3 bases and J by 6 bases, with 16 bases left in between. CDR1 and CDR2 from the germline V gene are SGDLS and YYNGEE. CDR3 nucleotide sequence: TGTGCCAGCAGCGCAGTCGGCAGGGGCGGCGAGCAGTACTTC. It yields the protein CASSAVGRGGEQYF.

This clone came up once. CDR3 sequence: CAISGIPGLAGGSSYNEQFF. CDR3 DNA: TGTGCCATCAGTGGGATCCCGGGACTAGCGGGAGGGAGCTCCTACAATGAGCAGTTCTTC. V usage is TRBV10-3 and J usage is TRBJ2-1, with TRBD2 identical over 16 bases. J lost 0 bases, V lost 4 bases, and 9 bases had no gene match. The CDR3 has 20 amino acids. Germline CDR1 reads ENHRY; CDR2 reads SYGVKD.

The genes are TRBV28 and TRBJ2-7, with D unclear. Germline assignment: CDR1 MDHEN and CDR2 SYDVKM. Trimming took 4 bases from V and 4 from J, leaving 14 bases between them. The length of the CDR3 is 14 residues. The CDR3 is CASSSPHKSYEQYF. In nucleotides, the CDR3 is TGTGCCAGCAGTTCCCCCCACAAATCGTACGAGCAGTACTTC.

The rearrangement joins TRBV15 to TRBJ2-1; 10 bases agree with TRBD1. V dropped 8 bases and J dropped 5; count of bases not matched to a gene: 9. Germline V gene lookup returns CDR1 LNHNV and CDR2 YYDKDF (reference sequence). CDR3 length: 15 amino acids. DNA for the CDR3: TGTGCCACCGGGCGAGGGGGACAGGGGAACAATGAGCAGTTCTTC. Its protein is CATGRGGQGNNEQFF.

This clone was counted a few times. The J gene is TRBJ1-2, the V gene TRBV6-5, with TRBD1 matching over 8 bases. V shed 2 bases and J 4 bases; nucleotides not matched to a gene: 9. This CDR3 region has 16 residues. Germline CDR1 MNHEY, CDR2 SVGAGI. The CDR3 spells CASSYLDRVNSYGYTF. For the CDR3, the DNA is TGTGCCAGCAGTTACCTGGACAGGGTAAATTCCTATGGCTACACCTTC.

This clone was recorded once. CDR3 sequence (DNA): TGTGCCAGCAGTGGCCGGGACAGGGGCTACAATGAGCAGTTCTTC. This codes for CASSGRDRGYNEQFF. The V and J genes are TRBV25-1 and TRBJ2-1, with 10 bases that match TRBD1. The CDR3 consists of 15 residues. The J segment lost 3 bases and the V segment lost 4 bases, leaving 3 bases of the junction unmatched. The germline gives CDR1 MGHDK, CDR2 SYGVNS.

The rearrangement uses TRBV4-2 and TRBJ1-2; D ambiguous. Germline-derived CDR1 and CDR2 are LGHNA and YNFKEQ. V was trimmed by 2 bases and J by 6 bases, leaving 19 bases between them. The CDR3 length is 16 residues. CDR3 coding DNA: TGTGCCAGCAGCCAAAGTCAGCCAGGCGGGAGGAATGGCTACACCTTC. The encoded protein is CASSQSQPGGRNGYTF.

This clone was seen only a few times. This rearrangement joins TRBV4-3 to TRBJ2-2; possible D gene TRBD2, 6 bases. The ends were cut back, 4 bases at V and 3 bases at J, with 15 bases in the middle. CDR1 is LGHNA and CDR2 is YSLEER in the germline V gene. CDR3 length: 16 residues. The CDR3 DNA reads TGCGCCAGCAGCCTAGAGTGGGGACTCGACACCGGGGAGCTGTTTTTT. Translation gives CASSLEWGLDTGELFF.

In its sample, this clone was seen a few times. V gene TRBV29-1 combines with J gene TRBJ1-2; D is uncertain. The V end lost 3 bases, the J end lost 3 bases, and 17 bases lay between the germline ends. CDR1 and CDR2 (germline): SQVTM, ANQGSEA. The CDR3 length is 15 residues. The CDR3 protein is CSVDLLDGGHYGYTF. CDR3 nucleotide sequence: TGCAGCGTTGACCTGCTGGACGGAGGCCACTATGGCTACACCTTC. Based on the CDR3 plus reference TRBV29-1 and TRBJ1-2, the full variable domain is SAVISQKPSRDICQRGTSLTIQCQVDSQVTMMFWYRQQPGQSLTLIATANQGSEATYESGFVIDKFPISRPNLTFSTLTVSNMSPEDSSIYLCSVDLLDGGHYGYTFGSGTRLTVV.

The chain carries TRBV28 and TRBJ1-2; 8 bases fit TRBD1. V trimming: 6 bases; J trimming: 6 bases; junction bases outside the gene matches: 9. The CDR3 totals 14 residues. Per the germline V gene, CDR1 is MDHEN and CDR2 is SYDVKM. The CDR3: CASSPRTGTNGYTF. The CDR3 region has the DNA TGTGCCAGCAGCCCAAGGACAGGGACTAATGGCTACACCTTC.

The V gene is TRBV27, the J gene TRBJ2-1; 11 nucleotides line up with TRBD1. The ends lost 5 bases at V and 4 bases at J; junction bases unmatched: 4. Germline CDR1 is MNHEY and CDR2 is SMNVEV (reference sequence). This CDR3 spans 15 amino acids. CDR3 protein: CASSPGQGGYNEQFF. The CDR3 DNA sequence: TGTGCCAGCAGTCCGGGACAGGGGGGGTACAATGAGCAGTTCTTC.

The CDR3 nucleotides read TGTGCCAGCAGCTTAGTGGCAGGGTCCTACGAGCAGTACTTC. Translated, it gives CASSLVAGSYEQYF. This chain joins TRBV7-9 and TRBJ2-5; tentatively, D is TRBD1 (5 bases). The J call is doubtful: the DNA matches TRBJ2-7 better. CDR1 SEHNR and CDR2 FQNEAQ come from the germline V gene (reference sequence). The CDR3 loop spans 14 amino acids.

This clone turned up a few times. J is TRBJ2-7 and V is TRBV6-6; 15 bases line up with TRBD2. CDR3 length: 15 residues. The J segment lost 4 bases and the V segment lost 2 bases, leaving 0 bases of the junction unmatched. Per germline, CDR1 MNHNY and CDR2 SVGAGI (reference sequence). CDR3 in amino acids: CASSYGTSGRYEQYF. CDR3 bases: TGTGCCAGCAGTTACGGGACTAGCGGGAGGTACGAGCAGTACTTC.

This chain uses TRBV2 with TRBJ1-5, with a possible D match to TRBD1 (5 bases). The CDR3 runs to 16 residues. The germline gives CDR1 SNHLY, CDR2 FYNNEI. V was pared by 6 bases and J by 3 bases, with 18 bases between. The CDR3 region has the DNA TGTGCCAGCAGCAAACCGGGGGACCATTACAATCAGCCCCAGCATTTT. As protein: CASSKPGDHYNQPQHF. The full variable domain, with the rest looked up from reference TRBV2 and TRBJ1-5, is EPEVTQTPSHQVTQMGQEVILRCVPISNHLYFYWYRQILGQKVEFLVSFYNNEISEKSEIFDDQFSVERPDGSNFTLKIRSTKLEDSAMYFCASSKPGDHYNQPQHFGDGTRLSIL.

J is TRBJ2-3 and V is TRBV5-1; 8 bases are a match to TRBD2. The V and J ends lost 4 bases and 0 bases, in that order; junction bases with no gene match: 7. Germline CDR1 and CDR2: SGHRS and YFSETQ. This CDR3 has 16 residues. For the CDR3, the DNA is TGCGCCAGCAGCAGCCGGACTAGCAGTAGCACAGATACGCAGTATTTT. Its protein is CASSSRTSSSTDTQYF.

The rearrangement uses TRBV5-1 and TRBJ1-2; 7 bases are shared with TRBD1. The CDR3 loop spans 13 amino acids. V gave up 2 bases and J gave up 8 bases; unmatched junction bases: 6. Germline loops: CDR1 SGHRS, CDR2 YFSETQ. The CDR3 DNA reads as TGCGCCAGCAGCTTCGACAGGGTGAAAGGCTACACCTTC. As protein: CASSFDRVKGYTF. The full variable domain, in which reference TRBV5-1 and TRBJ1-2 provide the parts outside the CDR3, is KAGVTQTPRYLIKTRGQQVTLSCSPISGHRSVSWYQQTPGQGLQFLFEYFSETQRNKGNFPGRFSGRQFSNSRSEMNVSTLELGDSALYLCASSFDRVKGYTFGSGTRLTVV.

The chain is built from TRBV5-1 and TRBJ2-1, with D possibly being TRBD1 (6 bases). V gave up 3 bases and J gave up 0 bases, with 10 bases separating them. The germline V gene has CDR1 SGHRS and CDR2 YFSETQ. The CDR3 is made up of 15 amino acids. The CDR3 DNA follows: TGCGCCAGCAGCTCTGACAGGCTCTCCTACAATGAGCAGTTCTTC. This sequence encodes CASSSDRLSYNEQFF.

In DNA form, the CDR3 reads TGTGCCAGCAGAGATGGACTAGCGGGATTAAATGAGCAGTTCTTC. It encodes CASRDGLAGLNEQFF. The chain joins TRBV2 to TRBJ2-1, with 12 bases aligning to TRBD2. After removal of 6 bases from V and 7 bases from J, the junction contained 7 bases not matched to a gene. The CDR3 contains 15 residues. Germline CDR1 is SNHLY and CDR2 is FYNNEI.

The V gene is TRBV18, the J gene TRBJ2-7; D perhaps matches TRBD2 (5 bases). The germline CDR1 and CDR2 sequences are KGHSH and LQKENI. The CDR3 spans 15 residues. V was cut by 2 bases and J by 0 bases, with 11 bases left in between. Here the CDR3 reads CASSPRTGSSYEQYF. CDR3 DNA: TGTGCCAGCTCACCAAGGACGGGGAGCTCCTACGAGCAGTACTTC. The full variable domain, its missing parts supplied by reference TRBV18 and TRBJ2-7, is NAGVMQNPRHLVRRRGQEARLRCSPMKGHSHVYWYRQLPEEGLKFMVYLQKENIIDESGMPKERFSAEFPKEGPSILRIQQVVRGDSAAYFCASSPRTGSSYEQYFGPGTRLTVT.

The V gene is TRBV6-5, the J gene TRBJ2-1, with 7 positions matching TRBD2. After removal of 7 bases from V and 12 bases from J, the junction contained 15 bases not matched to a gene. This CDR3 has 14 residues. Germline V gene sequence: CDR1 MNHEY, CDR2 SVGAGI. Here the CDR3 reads CASMRGGFLSGQFF. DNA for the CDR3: TGTGCCAGCATGAGGGGAGGGTTTCTCTCCGGGCAGTTCTTC.

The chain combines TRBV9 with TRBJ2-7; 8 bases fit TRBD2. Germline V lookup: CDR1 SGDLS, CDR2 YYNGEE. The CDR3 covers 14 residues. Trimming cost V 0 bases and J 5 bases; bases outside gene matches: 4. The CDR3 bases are TGTGCCAGCAGCGTAGAATTAGCGGGAAACGAGCAGTACTTC. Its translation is CASSVELAGNEQYF.

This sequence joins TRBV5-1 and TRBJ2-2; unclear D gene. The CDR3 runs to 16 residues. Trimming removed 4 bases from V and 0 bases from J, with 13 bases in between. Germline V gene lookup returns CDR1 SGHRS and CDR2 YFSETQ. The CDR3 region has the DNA TGCGCCAGCAGCCCCTCGACACCTGCGAACACCGGGGAGCTGTTTTTT. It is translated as CASSPSTPANTGELFF.

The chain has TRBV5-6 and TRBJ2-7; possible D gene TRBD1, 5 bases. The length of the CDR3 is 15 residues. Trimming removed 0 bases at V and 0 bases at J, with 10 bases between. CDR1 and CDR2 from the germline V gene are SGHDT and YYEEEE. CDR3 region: CASSLAQVDSYEQYF. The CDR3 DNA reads TGTGCCAGCAGCTTGGCACAGGTCGACTCCTACGAGCAGTACTTC.

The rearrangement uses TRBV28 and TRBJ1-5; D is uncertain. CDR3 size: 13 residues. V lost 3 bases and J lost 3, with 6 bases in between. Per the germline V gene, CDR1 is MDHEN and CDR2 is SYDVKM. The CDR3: CASSFGVNQPQHF. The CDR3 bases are TGTGCCAGCAGTTTCGGGGTCAATCAGCCCCAGCATTTT.

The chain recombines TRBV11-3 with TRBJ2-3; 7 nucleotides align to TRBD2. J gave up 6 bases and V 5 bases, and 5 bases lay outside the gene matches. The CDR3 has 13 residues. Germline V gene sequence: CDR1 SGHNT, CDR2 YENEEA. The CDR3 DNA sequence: TGTGCCAGCAGCCCCAGCGGGATGGATACGCAGTATTTT. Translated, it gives CASSPSGMDTQYF.

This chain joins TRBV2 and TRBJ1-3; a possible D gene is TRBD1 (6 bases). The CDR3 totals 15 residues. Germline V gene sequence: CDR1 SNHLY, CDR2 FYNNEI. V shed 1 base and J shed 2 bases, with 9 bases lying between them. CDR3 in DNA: TGTGCCAGCAGTGAAGTGGGGGCGCCTGGAAACACCATATATTTT. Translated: CASSEVGAPGNTIYF.

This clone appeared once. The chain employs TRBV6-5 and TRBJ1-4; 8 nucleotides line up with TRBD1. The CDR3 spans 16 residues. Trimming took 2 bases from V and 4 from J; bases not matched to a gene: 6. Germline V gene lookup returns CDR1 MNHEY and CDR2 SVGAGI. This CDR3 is CASSYQGADDNEKLFF. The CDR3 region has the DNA TGTGCCAGCAGTTACCAGGGGGCGGACGATAATGAAAAACTGTTTTTT.